This TCR beta chain originates from a study of shared clonotypes between healthy human individuals. Researchers divided each subset's genomic DNA evenly across several immunoSEQ plates. The replicate PCRs on unsorted PBMC were given about 300 ng DNA, which is tens of thousands of T cell genomes. Data came from immunoSEQ multiplex PCR; TCRdb stores just in-frame clones and leaves some out. This repertoire shows around 500,000 clones, about 72% found once; its top ten account for around 11%. The CDR3 has 13 residues. Germline V gives CDR1 SGHAT, CDR2 FQNNGV. The germline V and J ends were trimmed by 4 bases and 8 bases, with 13 bases remaining between them. Healthy HIV-negative adults with no recent acute infections or vaccinations were recruited as donors. Each unsorted sample relied on about 100 million PBMCs as its source of genomic DNA.

This TCR came from a woman aged 35 to 49 in good health. Some clones in this sample may be carry-over from other donors' samples. This chain links TRBV11-2 with TRBJ2-3; no definite D call. The sequenced sample consisted of PBMCs. The CDR3 DNA reads TGTGCCAGCAGCTCGACTCCTGGCGGTACGCAGTATTTT. Translating gives CASSSTPGGTQYF.